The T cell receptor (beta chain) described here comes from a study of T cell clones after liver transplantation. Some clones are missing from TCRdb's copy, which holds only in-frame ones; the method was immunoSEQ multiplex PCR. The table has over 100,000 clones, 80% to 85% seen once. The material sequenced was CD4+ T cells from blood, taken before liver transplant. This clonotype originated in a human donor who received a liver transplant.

The CDR3 DNA is TGTGCCAGTAGTATCTATTCAGGGGAGGAAGCTTTCTTT. Its protein product is CASSIYSGEEAFF. The V and J genes are TRBV19 and TRBJ1-1; D perhaps matches TRBD1 (6 bases). Germline V gene lookup returns CDR1 LNHDA and CDR2 SQIVND (reference sequence). This CDR3 contains 13 residues. V gave up 3 bases and J gave up 8 bases, with 13 bases separating them.